Each of the 30 T cell receptor beta chains below was sequenced from the same sample in a study of regulatory T cells in long-lasting Graves disease. Building of the TCR beta libraries involved iRepertoire HTBI primers and Arm-PCR of CDR3 regions. TCRdb re-called the multiplex PCR reads with MiXCR, one entry per CDR3 protein. The sample consists of some 340,000 distinct CDR3 sequences, around 11% of them appearing once. The sample's time point: newly diagnosed GD, antithyroid drugs for less than 3 months. The TCR library was prepared using RNA isolated from PBMCs. In addition, the sample was reused for a study of T cells in Graves' hyperthyroidism and ophthalmopathy.

Sequences were derived from peripheral blood mononuclear cells (PBMCs), sampled at new diagnosis, from a patient treated with antithyroid drugs. Every receptor here comes from a woman under 30 with Graves disease.

This clonotype was counted many times. This chain connects TRBV6-2 or TRBV6-3 to TRBJ2-7; D is perhaps TRBD1 or TRBD2 (6 bases each). Trimming took off 3 bases at V and 2 bases at J, with 14 bases between the two ends. CDR3 length: 15 residues. In germline, CDR1 is MNHEY, CDR2 SVGEGT. CDR3 protein: CASSYSSGGPYEQYF. The CDR3 nucleotides are TGTGCCAGCAGTTATTCTTCCGGGGGCCCCTACGAGCAGTACTTC.

The chain employs TRBV14 and TRBJ2-2; possibly TRBD2 for D (5 bases). Germline V CDR1 and CDR2: SGHDN, FVKESK. V shed 4 bases and J shed 7 bases, with 10 bases lying between them. CDR3 length: 13 amino acids. The CDR3 here is CASSRGIGGELFF. For the CDR3, the DNA is TGTGCCAGCAGCCGAGGGATTGGCGGGGAGCTGTTTTTT.

This clonotype was seen more than once but under ten times. V usage is TRBV6-1 and J usage is TRBJ1-3; D is undetermined. Per germline, CDR1 MNHNS and CDR2 SASEGT. Trimming removed 6 bases at V and 0 bases at J, with 12 bases between. CDR3 length: 15 residues. The CDR3 is CASSSYPGSGNTIYF. The DNA of the CDR3 is TGTGCCAGCAGCTCCTACCCCGGCTCTGGAAACACCATATATTTT.

This clonotype was recorded at least ten times. The chain uses TRBV12-3 or TRBV12-4 and TRBJ1-3; no clear D. V was pared by 3 bases and J by 0 bases, with 9 bases between. The length of the CDR3 is 15 residues. CDR3 DNA: TGTGCCAGCAGTTTTTGGCAGGCCTCTGGAAACACCATATATTTT. Its translation is CASSFWQASGNTIYF.

At least ten counts were recorded for this clonotype. The chain links TRBV3-1 to TRBJ2-1; D might be TRBD2 (6 bases). This CDR3 has 11 amino acids. Germline CDR1 is LGHDT and CDR2 is YNNKEL (reference sequence). The V end was cut by 1 base, the J end by 12 bases, with 7 bases between. In nucleotides, the CDR3 is TGTGCCAGCAGCCAAGGGAGGGGGCAGTTCTTC. Protein: CASSQGRGQFF.

The sample holds a few counts of this clonotype. The V call is TRBV15, the J call TRBJ1-2; 8 nucleotides agree with TRBD1. The CDR3 is 15 residues long. With V trimmed by 0 bases and J by 2 bases, 2 bases remained unmatched. The germline V gene encodes CDR1 LNHNV and CDR2 YYDKDF (reference sequence). The CDR3 reads CATSRDRDRNYGYTF. DNA of the CDR3: TGTGCCACCAGCAGAGATAGGGACAGGAACTATGGCTACACCTTC. Drawing the rest from reference TRBV15 and TRBJ1-2, the complete variable domain is DAMVIQNPRYQVTQFGKPVTLSCSQTLNHNVMYWYQQKSSQAPKLLFHYYDKDFNNEADTPDNFQSRRPNTSFCFLDIRSPGLGDTAMYLCATSRDRDRNYGYTFGSGTRLTVV.

This clonotype was seen only once. V is TRBV5-1 and J is TRBJ1-1, with D possibly TRBD1 on 6 matching bases. In germline, CDR1 is SGHRS, CDR2 YFSETQ. CDR3 size: 17 residues. Trimming took 1 base from V and 0 from J, leaving 16 bases between them. This CDR3 is CASSLMVQGTVNTEAFF. The CDR3 DNA sequence: TGCGCCAGCAGCTTGATGGTACAGGGTACAGTGAACACTGAAGCTTTCTTT.

In its sample, this clonotype was seen many times. The CDR3 nucleotides are TGCGCCAGCAGCCAAGATGGTGAGCAGTTCTTC. It codes for CASSQDGEQFF. The chain couples TRBV4-3 to TRBJ2-1; D call uncertain. Germline-derived CDR1 and CDR2 are LGHNA and YSLEER. The germline V and J ends were trimmed by 0 bases and 9 bases, with 3 bases remaining between them. The CDR3 extends over 11 amino acids.

This clonotype was observed a few times. The V gene is TRBV2, the J gene TRBJ2-7; perhaps TRBD2 as D (7 bases). V lost 10 bases, J lost 2 bases, and 21 bases lay in between. This CDR3 region has 15 residues. Germline V gene lookup returns CDR1 SNHLY and CDR2 FYNNEI. The DNA of the CDR3 is TGTGCCACCAAGGGGGGGGGTACGATACCCTACGAGCAGTACTTC. This gives the protein CATKGGGTIPYEQYF.

The table lists this clonotype with many counts. The rearrangement joins TRBV2 to TRBJ2-1, with D possibly being TRBD2 (7 bases). The CDR3 spans 15 residues. Germline loops: CDR1 SNHLY, CDR2 FYNNEI. Trimming removed 5 bases from V and 5 bases from J, with 16 bases in between. The CDR3 reads CASSIRGAGNNEQFF. The CDR3 nucleotides read TGTGCCAGCAGTATCCGGGGGGCCGGGAACAATGAGCAGTTCTTC.

The DNA of the CDR3 is TGTGCCAGCACCTTCCTAAACAGTGCCAACACTGAAGCTTTCTTT. Encoded protein: CASTFLNSANTEAFF. The V gene is TRBV7-8, the J gene TRBJ1-1, with D unclear. The CDR3 has 15 residues. Between the trimmed V and J ends, which lost 7 bases and 2 bases, there was a span of 17 bases. The germline V gene encodes CDR1 SGHVS and CDR2 FQNEAQ.

There are many counts of this clonotype. V usage is TRBV5-1 and J usage is TRBJ1-1; unclear D gene. CDR3 length: 16 residues. Trimming removed 0 bases from V and 2 bases from J, with 14 bases in between. From germline, CDR1 is SGHRS and CDR2 YFSETQ. The CDR3 protein is CASSLGPKGRNTEAFF. In DNA, the CDR3 is TGCGCCAGCAGCTTGGGACCTAAAGGTAGAAACACTGAAGCTTTCTTT.

The table lists this clonotype with a few counts. The CDR3 DNA reads as TGTGCCAGTAGTCCGAACCGGGACAGGGGTCAGCCCCAGCATTTT. Protein product: CASSPNRDRGQPQHF. V gene TRBV19 combines with J gene TRBJ1-5; 10 nucleotides agree with TRBD1. CDR1 LNHDA and CDR2 SQIVND come from the germline V gene (reference sequence). The V gene end was trimmed by 5 bases and the J gene end by 6 bases; junction bases not matched to a gene: 7. CDR3 length: 15 residues.

V is TRBV9 and J is TRBJ2-5; D gene ambiguous. Germline-derived CDR1 and CDR2 are SGDLS and YYNGEE. The CDR3 runs 17 residues. The V gene lost 3 bases and the J gene lost 5 bases, with 23 bases spanning the gap. In DNA form, the CDR3 reads TGTGCCAGCAGCGCCAGACCCGGCGCTAGTGGTTTTGAGACCCAGTACTTC. Protein: CASSARPGASGFETQYF.

This clonotype was counted many times. The rearrangement uses TRBV5-1 and TRBJ2-3, with D tentatively TRBD1 or TRBD2 (5 bases each). The CDR3 extends over 16 amino acids. The V gene's germline CDR1 is SGHRS and CDR2 YFSETQ. V was shortened by 6 bases and J by 4 bases, with 21 bases between the two germline ends. CDR3 bases: TGCGCCAGCAAGAGGGGATTCTTTAATAACGCAGATACGCAGTATTTT. Its translation is CASKRGFFNNADTQYF.

This clonotype was detected only a few times. The V and J genes are TRBV9 and TRBJ1-6; D gene unclear. CDR3 size: 14 residues. Germline CDR1 SGDLS, CDR2 YYNGEE. Trimming removed 0 bases from V and 7 bases from J, with 8 bases in between. The CDR3 region has the DNA TGTGCCAGCAGCGTAGGGACGGTCAATTCACCCCTCCACTTT. Translation gives CASSVGTVNSPLHF.

This clonotype was detected only once. The V gene is TRBV12-5, the J gene TRBJ1-5, with D unclear. Germline lookup yields CDR1 LGHNT and CDR2 FRNRAP. The CDR3 totals 13 residues. V shed 4 bases and J shed 0 bases, with 4 bases lying between them. The CDR3 loop reads CASGYDSNQPQHF. DNA of the CDR3: TGTGCTAGTGGTTACGATAGCAATCAGCCCCAGCATTTT.

V and J are TRBV2 and TRBJ1-5; a weak D match, TRBD1 (6 bases). CDR1 and CDR2 (germline): SNHLY, FYNNEI. Trimming cost V 7 bases and J 5 bases, with 21 bases left between them. This CDR3 comprises 16 residues. Written as DNA, the CDR3 is TGTGCCAGCACTCATCACGGCGGGGGGCGAGATCAGCCCCAGCATTTT. Translated: CASTHHGGGRDQPQHF.

In its sample, this clonotype was seen a few times. This chain links TRBV16 with TRBJ2-3, with TRBD2 identical over 9 bases. Germline V CDR1 and CDR2: KGHSY, FQNENV. The CDR3 contains 18 residues. J lost 4 bases, V lost 2 bases, and 13 bases had no gene match. CDR3 residues: CASSQAFGLRTSADTQYF. For the CDR3, the DNA is TGTGCCAGCAGCCAAGCGTTTGGGTTACGGACTAGCGCAGATACGCAGTATTTT.

The chain uses TRBV6-2 or TRBV6-3 and TRBJ1-1, with 10 bases matching TRBD1. The V gene's germline CDR1 is MNHEY and CDR2 SVGEGT. Losses at the gene ends were 5 bases for V and 6 bases for J; bases not matched to a gene: 6. The CDR3 is 14 amino acids. The CDR3 reads CASSGPGTGAEAFF. CDR3 DNA: TGTGCCAGCAGTGGCCCCGGGACAGGGGCTGAAGCTTTCTTT.

The CDR3 sequence is CASSLTPPYEQFF. The CDR3 DNA follows: TGTGCCAGCAGCTTAACACCCCCGTATGAGCAGTTCTTC. This chain links TRBV7-9 with TRBJ2-1; no definite D call. The CDR3 extends over 13 amino acids. Germline-derived CDR1 and CDR2 are SEHNR and FQNEAQ (reference sequence). The V gene lost 2 bases and the J gene lost 8 bases, with 10 bases spanning the gap.

J is TRBJ2-5 and V is TRBV11-2; D is undetermined. This CDR3 has 18 amino acids. V lost 1 base, J lost 5 bases, and 23 bases lay in between. Germline CDR1 reads SGHAT; CDR2 reads FQNNGV. The CDR3 region is CASSLGLAGPSRSETQYF. The CDR3 DNA reads as TGTGCCAGCAGCTTAGGTTTGGCCGGGCCATCTCGGTCGGAGACCCAGTACTTC.

There are many counts of this clonotype. V and J are TRBV27 and TRBJ1-5; 10 nucleotides align to TRBD1. This CDR3 is 18 amino acids long. Germline V CDR1 and CDR2: MNHEY, SMNVEV (reference sequence). The junction had 9 bases not matched to a gene; V was cut back by 4 bases and J by 0 bases. CDR3 residues: CASSSGTGEWSSNQPQHF. The CDR3 DNA sequence: TGTGCCAGCAGTTCAGGGACAGGGGAATGGAGTAGCAATCAGCCCCAGCATTTT.

This clonotype turned up a few times. The chain carries TRBV4-1 and TRBJ2-7, with TRBD1 matching over 8 bases. Germline assignment: CDR1 MGHRA and CDR2 YSYEKL. J was trimmed by 7 bases and V by 4 bases; bases with no gene match: 9. The CDR3 is made up of 14 amino acids. The CDR3 coding sequence is TGCGCCAGCAGCCTCCGGGACAGGTATTTAGAGCAGTACTTC. Amino acid sequence: CASSLRDRYLEQYF.

This clonotype was recorded many times. V is TRBV2 and J is TRBJ2-4; possible D gene TRBD1, 6 bases. Germline lookup yields CDR1 SNHLY and CDR2 FYNNEI. The CDR3 loop spans 15 amino acids. V lost 10 bases to trimming and J lost 0 bases, with 16 bases between them. The CDR3 protein is CATEIRGLAKNIQYF. The DNA for the CDR3 is TGTGCCACAGAAATCAGGGGATTAGCCAAAAACATTCAGTACTTC.

This clonotype was counted ten times or more. The chain recombines TRBV4-3 with TRBJ1-1; D possibly corresponds to TRBD1 (5 bases). Per the germline V gene, CDR1 is LGHNA and CDR2 is YSLEER. The CDR3 is 17 amino acids. Trimming cost V 2 bases and J 5 bases, with 21 bases left between them. The CDR3 DNA is TGCGCCAGCAGCCAAATAAGGGTATTGGGAAAGGGGACTGAAGCTTTCTTT. Its translation is CASSQIRVLGKGTEAFF.

Many counts were recorded for this clonotype. The chain combines TRBV5-5 with TRBJ2-7; a weak D match, TRBD1 (6 bases). V lost 0 bases and J lost 5, with 15 bases in between. Germline V CDR1 and CDR2: SGHKS, YYEKEE (reference sequence). This CDR3 is built from 15 residues. The CDR3 DNA reads TGTGCCAGCAGCTTGGAGGGGGACCTGCTCGACGAGCAGTACGTC. Translating it yields CASSLEGDLLDEQYV.

The chain employs TRBV6-1 and TRBJ2-7; D assignment may be TRBD1 or TRBD2 (6 bases each). CDR3 length: 15 residues. CDR1 is MNHNS, CDR2 SASEGT, per germline. The V end was cut by 8 bases, the J end by 2 bases, with 19 bases between. CDR3 nucleotides: TGTGCCAGCCAAGGGGGGCCGCTGGCCACCTACGAGCAGTACGTC. It encodes CASQGGPLATYEQYV.

This clonotype occurred a few times. This sequence joins TRBV5-1 and TRBJ2-2; TRBD2 matches at 11 bases. The length of the CDR3 is 18 residues. The V segment lost 3 bases and the J segment 7 bases; nucleotides outside the gene matches: 14. Per germline, CDR1 SGHRS and CDR2 YFSETQ. CDR3 loop: CASSWNPTTSGSGGELFF. In nucleotides, the CDR3 is TGCGCCAGCAGCTGGAATCCCACTACTAGCGGGAGCGGCGGGGAGCTGTTTTTT.

This clonotype has at least ten counts. The chain combines TRBV20-1 with TRBJ1-1; no clear D gene. The ends were cut back, 0 bases at V and 0 bases at J, with 11 bases in the middle. Germline loops: CDR1 DFQATT, CDR2 SNEGSKA (reference sequence). CDR3 size: 15 residues. DNA of the CDR3: TGCAGTGCTAGAGAGCAGTTCTTCATGAACACTGAAGCTTTCTTT. Amino acids: CSAREQFFMNTEAFF.